These T cell receptor beta chains were read from a single sample in a study of shared clonotypes between healthy human individuals. Profiled with immunoSEQ multiplex PCR; TCRdb holds only in-frame clones, not every one. The sample lists some 2,000,000 clones, just under 95% occurring once. The material sequenced was naive CD8+ T cells sorted from blood. The receptors were gathered from a man aged 18 to 30 in good health. The CDR3 runs from the conserved cysteine through the conserved F or W. A D gene is named only where the DNA matches it firmly. Size is omitted from some rows. Given values are once, few, many or a class for expanded clones.

- | 15 | TRBJ2-5 | - | TRBV7-9 | TGTGCCAGCAGCTTAGATCCAAGGGACCAAGAGACCCAGTACTTC | CASSLDPRDQETQYF
- | 13 | TRBJ2-7 | - | TRBV19 | TGTGCCAGTAGTATAGACAGGGGCTACGAGCAGTACTTC | CASSIDRGYEQYF
- | 14 | TRBJ1-2 | - | TRBV14 | TGTGCCAGCAGCCAAGTGGAGGTGGTCTATGGCTACACCTTC | CASSQVEVVYGYTF
- | 12 | TRBJ2-7 | - | TRBV7-9 | TGTGCCAGCACCAGACAGGGAGGGGAGCAGTACTTC | CASTRQGGEQYF
once | 14 | TRBJ2-7 | - | TRBV4-1 | TGCGCCAGCAGCCAAGGTGACGCCTCCTACGAGCAGTACTTC | CASSQGDASYEQYF
- | 14 | TRBJ1-2 | TRBD1 | TRBV30 | TGTGCCTGGAGTGTAGGTGAGGGACAGGAAGGCTACACCTTC | CAWSVGEGQEGYTF
- | 15 | TRBJ1-4 | - | TRBV7-2 | TGTGCCAGCAGCCTTACAACCGGGACCACAGCTGAACTGTTTTTT | CASSLTTGTTAELFF
once | 17 | TRBJ2-3 | TRBD2 | TRBV27 | TGTGCCAGCAGTTTAAACTCGCCTAGCGGGTATCCAGATACGCAGTATTTT | CASSLNSPSGYPDTQYF
- | 12 | TRBJ1-1 | - | TRBV6-1 | TGTGCCACCTTTTTCCGAAACACTGAAGCTTTCTTT | CATFFRNTEAFF
- | 17 | TRBJ2-2 | - | TRBV11-2 | TGTGCCAGCAGCTTAGGAGAGATGCCCCTATTGACCGGGGAGCTGTTTTTT | CASSLGEMPLLTGELFF
- | 12 | TRBJ1-1 | - | TRBV19 | TGTGCCAGTATAGGGGAGAACACTGAAGCTTTCTTT | CASIGENTEAFF
once | 13 | TRBJ2-2 | - | TRBV12-5 | TGTGCTAGTGGTCTCACCCACACCGGGGAGCTGTTTTTT | CASGLTHTGELFF
- | 16 | TRBJ2-1 | TRBD2 | TRBV5-1 | TGCGCCAGCAGCCCGCGGGGGCCTAGCGGGTCCAATGAGCAGTTCTTC | CASSPRGPSGSNEQFF
- | 15 | TRBJ1-4 | - | TRBV29-1 | TGCAGCGTTGAAGACTCGCAAGCAACTAATGAAAAACTGTTTTTT | CSVEDSQATNEKLFF
- | 13 | TRBJ1-6 | - | TRBV11-2 | TGTGCCAGCAGCTTAGGGCCAGAATCACCCCTCCACTTT | CASSLGPESPLHF
- | 14 | TRBJ1-1 | - | TRBV4-1 | TGCGCCAGCAGCCAAGAGACAGGGAACACTGAAGCTTTCTTT | CASSQETGNTEAFF
once | 12 | TRBJ2-7 | - | TRBV6-5 | TGTGCCAGCAGTTACTCACCATACGAGCAGTACTTC | CASSYSPYEQYF
- | 12 | TRBJ2-7 | - | TRBV4-1 | TGCGCCAGCAGCCGCACGGACTACGAGCAGTACTTC | CASSRTDYEQYF
- | 14 | TRBJ2-1 | TRBD2 | TRBV7-8 | TGTGCCAGCAGCTTAACTAGCGGGAGGTATGAGCAGTTCTTC | CASSLTSGRYEQFF
- | 15 | TRBJ2-5 | TRBD1 | TRBV5-1 | TGCGCCAGCAGCTCGGACAGGTTTTTGGGGGAGACCCAGTACTTC | CASSSDRFLGETQYF
- | 16 | TRBJ2-5 | - | TRBV7-8 | TGTGCCAGCAGCCCGGCCCATACAGGGCTCCAAGAGACCCAGTACTTC | CASSPAHTGLQETQYF
- | 16 | TRBJ1-2 | - | TRBV10-3 | TGTGCCATCAGCCCCGCCGGGACCCAAAACCTCTATGGCTACACCTTC | CAISPAGTQNLYGYTF
once | 13 | TRBJ1-1 | - | TRBV9 | TGTGCCAGCAGCGTAGGGTGGGGGACTGAAGCTTTCTTT | CASSVGWGTEAFF
- | 15 | TRBJ1-2 | TRBD1 | TRBV9 | TGTGCCAGCAGCCGAGGGGACAGGGTTAACTATGGCTACACCTTC | CASSRGDRVNYGYTF
- | 14 | TRBJ2-1 | - | TRBV7-9 | TGTGCCAGCAGCTTGGTAGAATCCCACAATGAGCAGTTCTTC | CASSLVESHNEQFF
- | 16 | TRBJ2-2 | - | TRBV9 | TGTGCCAGCAGCTCCGGGACACCCGCGAACACCGGGGAGCTGTTTTTT | CASSSGTPANTGELFF
- | 16 | TRBJ1-2 | TRBD1 | TRBV4-1 | TGCGCCAGCAGCCCCCTTACAGGGGGCGCATCCTATGGCTACACCTTC | CASSPLTGGASYGYTF
- | 15 | TRBJ2-2 | - | TRBV13 | TGTGCCAGCAGCGATACAGGGGGGGGCACCGGGGAGCTGTTTTTT | CASSDTGGGTGELFF
- | 16 | TRBJ2-3 | TRBD2 | TRBV30 | TGTGCCTGGAGCGTCTTAGCGGGGGAGGTCGGAGATACGCAGTATTTT | CAWSVLAGEVGDTQYF
- | 13 | TRBJ1-1 | - | TRBV6-5 | TGTGCCAGCAGCGCCCCAGGGCCCACTGAAGCTTTCTTT | CASSAPGPTEAFF
- | 17 | TRBJ2-7 | - | TRBV5-8 | TGTGCCAGCAGCCCAGGGACACCGAAGCGGAGCTCCTACGAGCAGTACTTC | CASSPGTPKRSSYEQYF
- | 13 | TRBJ1-1 | - | TRBV28 | TGTGCCAGCAGCATCGGGTTGAACACTGAAGCTTTCTTT | CASSIGLNTEAFF
- | 13 | TRBJ1-1 | - | TRBV19 | TGTGCCAGTAGTCTTTACTTGAACACTGAAGCTTTCTTT | CASSLYLNTEAFF